This T cell receptor (beta chain) was obtained from a study of CD8 T cells in Susac syndrome. Random hexamers were used to reverse transcribe an amount of about 0.5 to 1 ug RNA. MiXCR was run by TCRdb on the immunoSEQ multiplex PCR reads, yielding one entry per CDR3 protein. The sample lists approximately 300,000 distinct CDR3 sequences; around 91% were seen once. This CDR3 spans 18 amino acids. J was trimmed by 0 bases and V by 2 bases; bases with no gene match: 9. Germline-derived CDR1 and CDR2 are MNHEY and SVGAGI. V and J are TRBV6-5 and TRBJ2-3, with 9 bases that match TRBD1. The clonotype originates from a human donor with multiple sclerosis. Source material: CD8+ T cells from PBMCs. Here the CDR3 DNA reads TGTGCCAGCAGTTACCCCTCACAGGGGGCGATCAGCACAGATACGCAGTATTTT. Translating gives CASSYPSQGAISTDTQYF.